This T cell receptor beta chain was profiled in a study of response to subunit inactivated influenza vaccine. Study-wide results and limits: That few new T cells are recruited by each seasonal influenza vaccination was the authors' suggestion.

A note on this clonotype: Its specificity is unknown.

V lost 5 bases and J lost 5, with 18 bases in between. CDR3 length equals 16 residues. Germline V gene sequence: CDR1 SEHNR, CDR2 FQNEAQ (reference sequence). From the RT-PCR reads, TCRdb called clonotypes with MiXCR, one entry per CDR3 protein. The repertoire consists of about half a million distinct CDR3 sequences, with 25% occurring once and the leading ten covering 1.5% to 2%. The V gene is TRBV7-9, the J gene TRBJ2-2; tentatively, D is TRBD1 (7 bases). The sequencing here drew on CD4+ T cells sorted from PBMCs, taken roughly 5 days after vaccination. The TCR sequence derives from a man aged 45 to 65 who received an inactivated influenza vaccine. The CDR3 protein is CASSPDSQGRTGELFF. In DNA form, the CDR3 reads TGTGCCAGCAGCCCCGATTCACAGGGGAGGACCGGGGAGCTGTTTTTT.